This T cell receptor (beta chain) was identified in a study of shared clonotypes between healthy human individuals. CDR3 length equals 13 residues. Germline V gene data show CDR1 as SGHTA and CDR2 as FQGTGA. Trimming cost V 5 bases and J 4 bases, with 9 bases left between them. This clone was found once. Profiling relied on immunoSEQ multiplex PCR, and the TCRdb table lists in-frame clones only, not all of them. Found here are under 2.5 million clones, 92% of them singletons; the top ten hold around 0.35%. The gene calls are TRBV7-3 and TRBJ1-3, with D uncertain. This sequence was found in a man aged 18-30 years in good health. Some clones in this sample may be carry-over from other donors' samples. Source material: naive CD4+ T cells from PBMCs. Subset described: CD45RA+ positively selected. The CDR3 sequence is CASSRSLGNTIYF. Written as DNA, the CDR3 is TGTGCCAGCAGCCGTAGTTTAGGAAACACCATATATTTT.